This T cell receptor (beta chain) came from a study of human T cells and chemical hapten exposure. The sample holds a few counts of this clonotype. Antigen specificity is unknown. The time point: patch test 3, about 24 weeks after DPC sensitization. Treatment given: therapeutic diphenylcyclopropenone sensitization with weekly scalp DPC. The authors' total RNA extraction used unfractionated whole blood. Germline CDR1 reads MDHEN; CDR2 reads SYDVKM. V gave up 0 bases and J gave up 8 bases; unmatched junction bases: 14. The CDR3 runs 19 residues. Findings and caveats of the study: Counts of expanded TCRs (at PT1) showed a positive correlation with patch test score.

Each CDR3 protein is one row after TCRdb ran MiXCR on the RACE reads. The sample lists approximately 97,000 distinct CDR3 sequences, roughly a quarter occurring once. This chain joins TRBV28 and TRBJ2-1; 12 bases line up with TRBD2. The sample consisted of whole blood, taken in connection with sensitization to the hapten diphenylcyclopropenone (DPC). This sequence was found in a man aged 35 to 55 with alopecia areata. Some clones in this sample may be carry-over from other donors' samples. The CDR3 loop is CASSLWGLAGGPNPHEQFF. In DNA form, the CDR3 reads TGTGCCAGCAGTTTATGGGGGCTAGCGGGAGGGCCTAATCCCCATGAGCAGTTCTTC. The full variable domain, with the rest looked up from reference TRBV28 and TRBJ2-1, is DVKVTQSSRYLVKRTGEKVFLECVQDMDHENMFWYRQDPGLGLRLIYFSYDVKMKEKGDIPEGYSVSREKKERFSLILESASTNQTSMYLCASSLWGLAGGPNPHEQFFGPGTRLTVL.